The next 30 T cell receptor beta chains were all read from a single sample in a study of a mutant IDH1 vaccine in newly diagnosed glioma (dated by TCRdb to the early 2020s). Library prep was done by the immunoSEQ multiplex PCR assay. In its TCRdb copy, this immuneACCESS table keeps in-frame sequences only and misses some clones. Where compared with another copy, unresolved V genes explain less than half of these, and the others have no known cause. The sample contains 50,000 to 70,000 clones, roughly 68% of them found a single time. The ten largest clones add up to over 3.5% of the sample. Their cognate antigens are unknown. The time point label for this specimen denotes: week 35, safety follow-up. Each vaccine dose, consisting of 300 ug of a 20-mer mutant IDH1 peptide in Montanide, was administered subcutaneously with topical imiquimod. Sequencing used PBMCs, obtained from a glioma patient whose treatment included an IDH1 peptide vaccine. These receptors were obtained from a man in his forties or fifties with glioma.

The chain recombines TRBV10-3 with TRBJ2-1; TRBD2 agrees at 15 bases. V shed 4 bases, J shed 5 bases, and the junction held 0 bases outside the gene matches. This CDR3 spans 15 amino acids. In germline, CDR1 is ENHRY, CDR2 SYGVKD. In DNA form, the CDR3 reads TGTGCCATCAGTGGGACTAGCGGGGGGGACAATGAGCAGTTCTTC. Translation gives CAISGTSGGDNEQFF.

The chain couples TRBV30 to TRBJ2-1, with 10 bases identical to TRBD1. Trimming took 5 bases from V and 8 from J; bases not matched to a gene: 0. In germline, CDR1 is GTSNPN, CDR2 SVGIG (reference sequence). This CDR3 is built from 11 residues. Here the CDR3 DNA reads TGTGCCTGGGGGACAGGGGATGAGCAGTTCTTC. This codes for CAWGTGDEQFF. Together with reference TRBV30 and TRBJ2-1, the CDR3 gives the full variable domain: SQTIHQWPATLVQPVGSPLSLECTVEGTSNPNLYWYRQAAGRGLQLLFYSVGIGQISSEVPQNLSASRPQDRQFILSSKKLLLSDSGFYLCAWGTGDEQFFGPGTRLTVL.

The chain recombines TRBV6-1 with TRBJ1-4; TRBD1 agrees at 8 bases. The V segment lost 5 bases and the J segment 8 bases; nucleotides outside the gene matches: 10. There are 15 residues in the CDR3. Germline V lookup: CDR1 MNHNS, CDR2 SASEGT. The CDR3 coding sequence is TGTGCCAGCAGTCCTACCCGGACAGGGCGGGAAAAACTGTTTTTT. The encoded protein is CASSPTRTGREKLFF.

Note on this clone: The germline gene is not matched at one end of the junction; a read error may be the cause. The V call is TRBV7-7, the J call TRBJ1-1, with no clear D. CDR3 length: 13 residues. Germline V gives CDR1 SSHAT, CDR2 FNYEAQ (reference sequence). CDR3 amino acids: CASSLAQNTEAFF. The CDR3 DNA reads TGTGCTAGCAGCTTGGCCCAGAACACTGAAGCTTTCTTT.

Only one count was recorded for this clone. The chain recombines TRBV11-2 with TRBJ2-1; D ambiguous. The CDR3 contains 13 residues. The germline V and J ends were trimmed by 5 bases and 7 bases, with 12 bases remaining between them. Per germline, CDR1 SGHAT and CDR2 FQNNGV. The CDR3 spells CASSPLVGNEQFF. The CDR3 region has the DNA TGTGCCAGCAGCCCCCTGGTGGGGAATGAGCAGTTCTTC. Drawing the rest from reference TRBV11-2 and TRBJ2-1, the complete variable domain is EAGVAQSPRYKIIEKRQSVAFWCNPISGHATLYWYQQILGQGPKLLIQFQNNGVVDDSQLPKDRFSAERLKGVDSTLKIQPAKLEDSAVYLCASSPLVGNEQFFGPGTRLTVL.

The chain uses TRBV5-6 and TRBJ2-7; TRBD1 is a possible D gene (6 bases). This CDR3 has 15 residues. V lost 1 base and J 0 bases, leaving 11 bases between the germline ends. Germline V gene sequence: CDR1 SGHDT, CDR2 YYEEEE. Written as DNA, the CDR3 is TGTGCCAGCAGCTTGCAGGGGTACATCTCCTACGAGCAGTACTTC. Its translation is CASSLQGYISYEQYF.

The chain is built from TRBV30 and TRBJ2-1; TRBD2 matches at 9 bases. Trimming removed 0 bases from V and 0 bases from J; junction bases left unmatched: 6. Germline assignment: CDR1 GTSNPN and CDR2 SVGIG (reference sequence). The CDR3 sequence is 17 residues long. The CDR3 loop is CAWSVLRRGGSYNEQFF. The CDR3 DNA follows: TGTGCCTGGAGTGTACTAAGGCGGGGGGGCTCCTACAATGAGCAGTTCTTC.

The rearrangement uses TRBV19 and TRBJ1-1; no reliable D call. The germline V gene encodes CDR1 LNHDA and CDR2 SQIVND (reference sequence). V was pared by 4 bases and J by 7 bases, with 7 bases between. CDR3 length equals 11 residues. The CDR3 spells CASSKSFEAFF. The CDR3 DNA is TGTGCCAGTAGTAAGTCCTTTGAAGCTTTCTTT.

The chain recombines TRBV9 with TRBJ1-1; the D is unclear. In germline, CDR1 is SGDLS, CDR2 YYNGEE. CDR3 length equals 15 residues. V lost 3 bases to trimming and J lost 0 bases, with 12 bases between them. CDR3 bases: TGTGCCAGCAGCGCAGAGGGTTTCATGAACACTGAAGCTTTCTTT. It encodes CASSAEGFMNTEAFF.

The chain employs TRBV7-2 and TRBJ2-7; the D call may be TRBD1 or TRBD2 (7 bases each). Trimming removed 2 bases at V and 4 bases at J, with 15 bases between. This CDR3 has 15 amino acids. From germline, CDR1 is SGHTA and CDR2 FQGNSA. The CDR3 DNA is TGTGCCAGCAGCTTATGGGGGGGACAGTTATACGAGCAGTACTTC. Protein: CASSLWGGQLYEQYF. The whole variable domain, remainder taken from reference TRBV7-2 and TRBJ2-7, is GAGVSQSPSNKVTEKGKDVELRCDPISGHTALYWYRQSLGQGLEFLIYFQGNSAPDKSGLPSDRFSAERTGGSVSTLTIQRTQQEDSAVYLCASSLWGGQLYEQYFGPGTRLTVT.

The chain employs TRBV2 and TRBJ2-3, with TRBD2 as a possible D gene (7 bases). The CDR3 runs to 14 residues. Germline assignment: CDR1 SNHLY and CDR2 FYNNEI. The V gene lost 8 bases and the J gene lost 2 bases, with 14 bases spanning the gap. The CDR3: CASGGLAATDTQYF. CDR3 bases: TGTGCCAGCGGGGGGCTAGCGGCCACAGATACGCAGTATTTT.

CDR3 protein: CASSHPLSPPLAGAPYEQYF. In DNA form, the CDR3 reads TGCGCCAGCAGCCATCCCCTAAGTCCCCCTCTGGCGGGGGCCCCCTACGAGCAGTACTTC. The chain combines TRBV4-1 with TRBJ2-7; D perhaps matches TRBD2 (7 bases). CDR1 and CDR2 from the germline V gene are MGHRA and YSYEKL. The CDR3 runs to 20 residues. Between the trimmed V and J ends, which lost 3 bases and 2 bases, there was a span of 29 bases.

CDR3 coding DNA: TGTGCCAGCAGCCAAGGCCTAGCAGGGAGCACCGGGGAGCTGTTTTTT. Encoded protein: CASSQGLAGSTGELFF. J is TRBJ2-2 and V is TRBV9; D is tentatively TRBD1 or TRBD2 (5 bases each). The CDR3 consists of 16 residues. V lost 4 bases and J lost 4, with 17 bases in between. Germline V gives CDR1 SGDLS, CDR2 YYNGEE.

The V gene is TRBV30, the J gene TRBJ1-3; 8 nucleotides match TRBD1. After removal of 1 base from V and 7 bases from J, the junction contained 3 bases not matched to a gene. This CDR3 is built from 13 residues. Germline loops: CDR1 GTSNPN, CDR2 SVGIG (reference sequence). The CDR3 DNA follows: TGTGCCTGGAGTGGGACAGGGCGGAACACCATATATTTT. Protein: CAWSGTGRNTIYF.

The V and J genes are TRBV6-5 and TRBJ2-5; TRBD1 or TRBD2 may be the D gene (5 bases each). Germline assignment: CDR1 MNHEY and CDR2 SVGAGI. Trimming took 3 bases from V and 2 from J, leaving 13 bases between them. This CDR3 region has 15 residues. The CDR3 DNA follows: TGTGCCAGCAGTTATAGGGACGGCCGACAAGAGACCCAGTACTTC. This gives the protein CASSYRDGRQETQYF.

The rearrangement joins TRBV19 to TRBJ1-4, with D possibly matching TRBD1 (5 bases). This CDR3 has 15 amino acids. CDR1 and CDR2 (germline): LNHDA, SQIVND (reference sequence). V lost 5 bases and J lost 5, with 15 bases in between. The CDR3 DNA reads as TGTGCCAGTAGTCTCTCCCGGGACGGGAATGAAAAACTGTTTTTT. It codes for CASSLSRDGNEKLFF.

This clone was seen more than once but under ten times. V is TRBV14 and J is TRBJ1-2; no reliable D call. V lost 0 bases to trimming and J lost 1 base, with 6 bases between them. The CDR3 spans 14 residues. Germline V gives CDR1 SGHDN, CDR2 FVKESK. The CDR3 DNA sequence: TGTGCCAGCAGCCAAGAAGGGCATAACTATGGCTACACCTTC. Protein sequence: CASSQEGHNYGYTF.

The J gene is TRBJ2-2, the V gene TRBV6-1; D might be TRBD1 (6 bases). Trimming took 10 bases from V and 1 from J, leaving 10 bases between them. From germline, CDR1 is MNHNS and CDR2 SASEGT. This CDR3 is built from 13 residues. The CDR3 DNA follows: TGTGCCACACGACAGGAGAACACCGGGGAGCTGTTTTTT. This sequence encodes CATRQENTGELFF.

The rearrangement uses TRBV19 and TRBJ1-1, with 9 positions matching TRBD1. This CDR3 comprises 16 residues. Losses at the gene ends were 8 bases for V and 2 bases for J; bases not matched to a gene: 12. CDR1 is LNHDA and CDR2 is SQIVND in the germline V gene (reference sequence). This CDR3 reads CASSPGQGILNTEAFF. The CDR3 nucleotides read TGTGCCAGTTCCCCGGGACAGGGCATCTTAAACACTGAAGCTTTCTTT.

The chain uses TRBV5-1 and TRBJ2-2; TRBD1 might be the D (6 bases). The CDR3 has 13 residues. With 0 bases removed from V and 11 bases from J, the gap between germline ends came to 11 bases. In germline, CDR1 is SGHRS, CDR2 YFSETQ. CDR3 nucleotide sequence: TGCGCCAGCAGCTTGGATACAGGGAGAGAGCTGTTTTTT. Its protein is CASSLDTGRELFF.

The rearrangement uses TRBV4-2 and TRBJ2-5; TRBD1 matches at 11 bases. V dropped 4 bases and J dropped 4; count of bases not matched to a gene: 5. Germline V lookup: CDR1 LGHNA, CDR2 YNFKEQ. CDR3 length: 15 residues. The CDR3 DNA sequence: TGTGCCAGCAGCCGCGGACAGGGGGCTTCAGAGACCCAGTACTTC. Protein: CASSRGQGASETQYF.

The chain recombines TRBV5-1 with TRBJ1-4; D remains unclear. CDR3 length equals 16 residues. Germline CDR1 and CDR2: SGHRS and YFSETQ. V was clipped by 5 bases and J by 4 bases, with 18 bases between them. DNA of the CDR3: TGCGCCAGCAGTCAGTTAGATCCCAAGATTAATGAAAAACTGTTTTTT. Translating it yields CASSQLDPKINEKLFF. The full variable domain, its missing parts supplied by reference TRBV5-1 and TRBJ1-4, is KAGVTQTPRYLIKTRGQQVTLSCSPISGHRSVSWYQQTPGQGLQFLFEYFSETQRNKGNFPGRFSGRQFSNSRSEMNVSTLELGDSALYLCASSQLDPKINEKLFFGSGTQLSVL.

The CDR3, as DNA: TGTGCCAGCGAAGGGGGGCAGTACTTC. As protein: CASEGGQYF. The chain carries TRBV2 and TRBJ2-7; D possibly corresponds to TRBD1 (6 bases). The CDR3 spans 9 residues. Trimming removed 8 bases from V and 9 bases from J, with 8 bases in between. CDR1 and CDR2 (germline): SNHLY, FYNNEI.

This clone was detected only a few times. The CDR3 protein is CASSEETGNTGELFF. The CDR3 DNA is TGTGCCAGCAGTGAAGAGACAGGGAACACCGGGGAGCTGTTTTTT. The chain has TRBV6-4 and TRBJ2-2; a possible D gene is TRBD1 (6 bases). Per germline, CDR1 MRHNA and CDR2 SNTAGT. CDR3 length equals 15 residues. Trimming left V 3 bases short and J 1 base short, with 9 bases between.

The gene calls are TRBV10-3 and TRBJ2-7, with 8 positions matching TRBD1. Germline assignment: CDR1 ENHRY and CDR2 SYGVKD. With 10 bases clipped from V and 6 bases from J, the junction kept 14 bases outside the gene matches. The CDR3 is 14 amino acids. DNA for the CDR3: TGTGCCACCGAACCGGGACAGGTGTCTAGCGAGCAGTACTTC. Protein product: CATEPGQVSSEQYF.

In its sample, this clone was seen once. The chain carries TRBV9 and TRBJ1-4; 8 positions agree with TRBD1. After removal of 3 bases from V and 8 bases from J, the junction contained 12 bases not matched to a gene. The CDR3 has 16 residues. Germline loops: CDR1 SGDLS, CDR2 YYNGEE. CDR3 in amino acids: CASSAWAGGAGEKLFF. As DNA, the CDR3 is TGTGCCAGCAGCGCGTGGGCAGGGGGCGCGGGAGAAAAACTGTTTTTT.

CDR3 coding DNA: TGCGCCAGCAGCTTGGCGTCAGGGGGCAATGAGCAGTTCTTC. Translation: CASSLASGGNEQFF. The chain combines TRBV5-1 with TRBJ2-1, with 7 bases fitting TRBD1. CDR3 length: 14 amino acids. Germline CDR1 reads SGHRS; CDR2 reads YFSETQ. The V gene end was trimmed by 0 bases and the J gene end by 6 bases; junction bases not matched to a gene: 3.

This clone was seen a handful of times. The rearrangement joins TRBV29-1 to TRBJ1-2; D is unclear. Deletions cut 0 bases from V and 5 bases from J, with 7 bases between. The CDR3 runs to 12 residues. Germline V lookup: CDR1 SQVTM, CDR2 ANQGSEA. CDR3 sequence: CSVEDRTYGYTF. CDR3 in DNA: TGCAGCGTTGAAGATAGAACTTATGGCTACACCTTC.

The V call is TRBV7-9, the J call TRBJ2-7; 8 nucleotides agree with TRBD2. The CDR3 is made up of 15 amino acids. The V gene end was trimmed by 4 bases and the J gene end by 3 bases; junction bases not matched to a gene: 8. Germline V gene sequence: CDR1 SEHNR, CDR2 FQNEAQ (reference sequence). The CDR3 protein is CASSSSGLVFYEQYF. CDR3 DNA sequence: TGTGCCAGCAGCTCTAGCGGGTTAGTCTTCTACGAGCAGTACTTC.

Only one count was recorded for this clone. The CDR3 loop is CAWSDNYEQYF. CDR3 sequence (DNA): TGTGCCTGGAGCGATAACTACGAGCAGTACTTC. The gene calls are TRBV30 and TRBJ2-7; D gene unclear. The V end was cut by 3 bases, the J end by 3 bases, with 6 bases between. Germline V lookup: CDR1 GTSNPN, CDR2 SVGIG (reference sequence). The CDR3 totals 11 residues. Filled out from reference TRBV30 and TRBJ2-7, the complete variable domain reads SQTIHQWPATLVQPVGSPLSLECTVEGTSNPNLYWYRQAAGRGLQLLFYSVGIGQISSEVPQNLSASRPQDRQFILSSKKLLLSDSGFYLCAWSDNYEQYFGPGTRLTVT.